Listed below are T cell receptor beta chains from one sample, sequenced in a study of memory CD4+ T cells and cytomegalovirus serostatus. Some clones are missing from TCRdb's copy, which holds only in-frame ones; the method was immunoSEQ multiplex PCR. The data contain about 64,000 clones, roughly three quarters of them singletons. Sequenced: memory CD4+ T cells from blood. The receptors stem from an adult in good health and CMV-seronegative. CDR3s include the opening cysteine and the closing phenylalanine or tryptophan. The order of the fields is J gene, clone size, D gene, V gene, CDR3 length, CDR3 DNA, CDR3 protein. A D gene is named only where the DNA matches it firmly. Size is stated for part of the rows, as once, few or many counts, or as a class when the clone is expanded.

TRBJ2-5 | NA | TRBD2 | TRBV29-1 | 12 | TGCAGCGTTGCTAGCGGACAAGAGACCCAGTACTTC | CSVASGQETQYF
TRBJ1-2 | NA | NA | TRBV15 | 15 | TGTGCCACCAGCAGAGAAGGGTCTGGGGACTATGGCTACACCTTC | CATSREGSGDYGYTF
TRBJ1-1 | NA | TRBD1 | TRBV7-3 | 13 | TGTGCCAGCAGCCATGGACAGGGGACTGAAGCTTTCTTT | CASSHGQGTEAFF
TRBJ1-2 | NA | TRBD1 | TRBV18 | 13 | TGTGCCAGCTCATCCGACAGGGGTAATGGCTACACCTTC | CASSSDRGNGYTF
TRBJ2-2 | NA | NA | TRBV28 | 15 | TGTGCCAGCAGCCCGGGACATTTGAACACCGGGGAGCTGTTTTTT | CASSPGHLNTGELFF
TRBJ2-1 | NA | NA | TRBV18 | 16 | TGTGCCAGCTCACCACGGGTTGGCAGGGTTTCGAATGAGCAGTTCTTC | CASSPRVGRVSNEQFF
TRBJ2-5 | NA | TRBD1 | TRBV5-4 | 17 | TGTGCCAGCAGCCCCACCCCGACAGGGAGTGGCCTCGAGACCCAGTACTTC | CASSPTPTGSGLETQYF
TRBJ1-2 | few | TRBD1 | TRBV13 | 15 | TGTGCCAGCAGCATTCGACAGGGGGGTAACTATGGCTACACCTTC | CASSIRQGGNYGYTF
TRBJ2-7 | few | NA | TRBV5-1 | 13 | TGCGCCAGCAGCGTTGTAGCGTCCTACGAGCAGTACTTC | CASSVVASYEQYF
TRBJ2-3 | many | TRBD2 | TRBV27 | 18 | TGTGCCAGCAGTCCATGGACTAGCGGGGGGGCCTCAACAGATACGCAGTATTTT | CASSPWTSGGASTDTQYF
TRBJ1-3 | once | NA | TRBV9 | 14 | TGTGCCAGCACGGGGACGGGCACTGGAAACACCATATATTTT | CASTGTGTGNTIYF
TRBJ1-2 | NA | TRBD1 | TRBV7-2 | 15 | TGTGCCAGCAGCCTCGGACAGGGCATGGGGTATGGCTACACCTTC | CASSLGQGMGYGYTF
TRBJ2-7 | once | TRBD1 | TRBV28 | 13 | TGTGCCAGCAGTTTCCGACAGGGGTCCGAGCAGTACTTC | CASSFRQGSEQYF
TRBJ1-1 | NA | NA | TRBV18 | 15 | TGTGCCAGCTCACCACCGGTCAGCAGGAACACTGAAGCTTTCTTT | CASSPPVSRNTEAFF
TRBJ1-5 | NA | NA | TRBV10-3 | 14 | TGTGCCATCAGTCCCGGCAGGGGCAATCAGCCCCAGCATTTT | CAISPGRGNQPQHF
TRBJ2-1 | few | NA | TRBV5-6 | 13 | TGTGCCAGCAGCTTTATGTCGGCTTATGAGCAGTTCTTC | CASSFMSAYEQFF